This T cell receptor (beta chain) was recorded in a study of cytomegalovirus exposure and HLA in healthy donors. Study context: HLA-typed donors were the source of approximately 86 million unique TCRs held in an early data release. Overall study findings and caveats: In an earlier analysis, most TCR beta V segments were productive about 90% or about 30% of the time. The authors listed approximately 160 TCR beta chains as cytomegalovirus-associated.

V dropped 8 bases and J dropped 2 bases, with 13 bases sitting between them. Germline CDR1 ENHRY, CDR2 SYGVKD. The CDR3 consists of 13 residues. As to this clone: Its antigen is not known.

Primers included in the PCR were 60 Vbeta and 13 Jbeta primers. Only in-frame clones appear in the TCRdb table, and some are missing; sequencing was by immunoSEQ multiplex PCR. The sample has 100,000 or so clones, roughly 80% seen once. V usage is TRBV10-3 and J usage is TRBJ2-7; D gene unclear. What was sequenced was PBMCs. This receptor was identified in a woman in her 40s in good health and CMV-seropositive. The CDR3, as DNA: TGTGCCATCGCCTTAAAGTCTACCTACGAGCAGTACTTC. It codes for CAIALKSTYEQYF.